The clone carrying this T cell receptor (beta chain) was detected once. A junction end diverges from the germline sequence, so it may reflect a read error. CDR3 length: 14 residues. In germline, CDR1 is WNHNN, CDR2 SYGVQD (reference sequence). These data come from a study of neurological immune-mediated disorders. Via MiXCR, TCRdb re-called the 5' RACE reads, giving one row per CDR3 protein. The data show roughly 100,000 distinct CDR3 sequences, 11% seen once. As to time point: longitudinal time-point 3. Sequencing was performed on PBMCs. The chain joins TRBV10-1 to TRBJ2-2, with D perhaps TRBD1 (5 bases). The TCR comes from a female donor with HTLV-1-associated myelopathy (HAM/TSP). CDR3 DNA sequence: TGCGCCAACAGGAGAGAGACGCACACCAGGGAGCTGTTTTTT. Amino acid sequence: CANRRETHTRELFF.